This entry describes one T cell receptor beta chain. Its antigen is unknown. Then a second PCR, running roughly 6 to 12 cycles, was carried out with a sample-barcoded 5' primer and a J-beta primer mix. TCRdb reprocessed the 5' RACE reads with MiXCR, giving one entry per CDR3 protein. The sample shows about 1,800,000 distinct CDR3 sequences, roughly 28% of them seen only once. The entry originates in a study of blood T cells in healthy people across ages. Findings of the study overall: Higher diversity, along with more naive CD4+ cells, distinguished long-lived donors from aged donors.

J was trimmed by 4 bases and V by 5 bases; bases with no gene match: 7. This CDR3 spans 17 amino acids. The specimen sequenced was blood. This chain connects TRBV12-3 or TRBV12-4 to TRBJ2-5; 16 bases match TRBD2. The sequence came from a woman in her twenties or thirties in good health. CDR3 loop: CASSPGLAGGGRETQYF. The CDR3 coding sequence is TGTGCCAGCAGTCCGGGACTAGCGGGAGGGGGTCGAGAGACCCAGTACTTC.